A selection of T cell receptor beta chains follows, all from one sample in a study of cytotoxic CD8 clonotypes in ibrutinib-treated CLL. Clones were read by immunoSEQ multiplex PCR, and TCRdb kept only the in-frame ones, dropping some. Of 150,000 or so clones listed, over 60% are singletons. Sequenced material: PBMCs, taken after 12 months of ibrutinib treatment. Every receptor here comes from a human donor with chronic lymphocytic leukemia. CDR3s include the opening cysteine and the closing phenylalanine or tryptophan. A D gene is named only where the DNA matches it firmly. A row's size may be missing; if present it is once, few, many or a size class.

NA	TRBV5-6	TRBJ1-1	13	NA	CASEGVRGVEAFF	TGTGCCAGCGAAGGGGTTCGGGGAGTAGAAGCTTTCTTT
NA	TRBV10-3	TRBJ1-4	14	TRBD1	CAISQGQGFEKLFF	TGTGCCATCAGTCAAGGACAGGGGTTTGAAAAACTGTTTTTT
NA	TRBV7-9	TRBJ2-1	13	NA	CASSLGANAGQFF	TGTGCCAGCAGCTTAGGCGCGAATGCGGGGCAGTTCTTC
NA	TRBV25-1	TRBJ2-3	15	TRBD2	CASSELLAGAYTQYF	TGTGCCAGCAGTGAATTACTAGCGGGAGCCTATACGCAGTATTTT
NA	TRBV7-2	TRBJ2-1	17	TRBD2	CASSLATWEGLDNEQFF	TGTGCCAGCAGCTTAGCGACCTGGGAGGGCCTTGATAATGAGCAGTTCTTC
NA	TRBV7-9	TRBJ2-7	13	NA	CASSLRGSDEQYF	TGTGCCAGCAGCTTACGGGGATCAGACGAGCAGTACTTC
NA	TRBV2	TRBJ2-1	14	NA	CASTRESSYNEQFF	TGTGCCAGCACCCGGGAGAGCTCCTACAATGAGCAGTTCTTC
NA	TRBV27	TRBJ2-1	12	NA	CASTQDFREQFF	TGTGCCAGCACCCAGGACTTTCGTGAGCAGTTCTTC
few	TRBV27	TRBJ2-7	13	NA	CASSLWAGYEQYF	TGTGCCAGCAGTTTATGGGCTGGGTACGAGCAGTACTTC
few	TRBV12-2	TRBJ1-5	16	NA	CASRLWLGQGIQPQHF	TGTGCAAGTCGCTTATGGCTCGGGCAGGGGATTCAGCCCCAGCATTTT
few	TRBV2	TRBJ2-7	14	NA	CASSELASFYEQYF	TGTGCCAGCAGTGAGTTGGCTAGCTTCTACGAGCAGTACTTC
NA	TRBV9	TRBJ2-7	15	TRBD2	CASSGGAGAYYEQYF	TGTGCCAGCAGCGGGGGAGCGGGAGCCTACTACGAGCAGTACTTC
NA	TRBV4-2	TRBJ1-3	16	NA	CASSQGMGPPGNTIYF	TGTGCCAGCAGCCAAGGTATGGGGCCTCCTGGAAACACCATATATTTT
few	TRBV2	TRBJ1-5	15	TRBD1	CASGQGMNSNQPQHF	TGTGCCAGCGGACAGGGGATGAATAGCAATCAGCCCCAGCATTTT
NA	TRBV9	TRBJ2-2	12	NA	CASSVDRGELFF	TGTGCCAGCAGCGTAGACCGCGGGGAGCTGTTTTTT
once	TRBV25-1	TRBJ2-7	13	TRBD2	CASRREATYEQYF	TGTGCCAGCAGGCGGGAGGCCACCTACGAGCAGTACTTC
NA	TRBV5-1	TRBJ2-1	16	NA	CASSLQASSSYNEQFF	TGCGCCAGCAGCTTGCAGGCCAGCAGCTCCTACAATGAGCAGTTCTTC
NA	TRBV30	TRBJ1-2	10	NA	CAWSGTGYTF	TGTGCCTGGAGTGGGACGGGCTACACCTTC
NA	TRBV7-8	TRBJ2-5	18	TRBD1	CASSWRDRGHRVRETQYF	TGTGCCAGCAGCTGGAGGGACAGGGGGCATCGGGTCAGAGAGACCCAGTACTTC
NA	TRBV5-1	TRBJ1-4	16	TRBD1	CASSSEPGGTNEKLFF	TGCGCCAGCAGCTCCGAACCAGGGGGCACTAATGAAAAACTGTTTTTT